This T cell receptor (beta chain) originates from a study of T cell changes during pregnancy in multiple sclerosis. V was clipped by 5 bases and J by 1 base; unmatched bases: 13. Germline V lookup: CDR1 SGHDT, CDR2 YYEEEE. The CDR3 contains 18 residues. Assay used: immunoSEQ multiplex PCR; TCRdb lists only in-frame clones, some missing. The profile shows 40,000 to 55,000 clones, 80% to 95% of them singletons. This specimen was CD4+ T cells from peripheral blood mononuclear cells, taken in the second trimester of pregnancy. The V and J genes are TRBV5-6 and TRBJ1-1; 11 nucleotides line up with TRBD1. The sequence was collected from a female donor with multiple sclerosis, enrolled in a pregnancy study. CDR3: CASRRGQGAVIGNTEAFF. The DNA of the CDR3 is TGTGCCAGCAGGAGAGGACAGGGGGCAGTGATTGGGAACACTGAAGCTTTCTTT.